This TCR beta chain stems from a study of blood T cell repertoires in COVID-19. Study-wide context: From T cells, B-cell-depleted T cells, or PBMCs came the material, which was cDNA or gDNA.

In the study's own analysis: Estimation of nucleated cell counts was performed using reference gene primer amplification. Generated by immunoSEQ multiplex PCR, the TCRdb table keeps only in-frame clones and is missing some. For V, J and clone size, that table is used; D and trimming come from the DNA. The sample holds 100,000 to 150,000 clones; roughly three quarters are singletons and the top ten take over 1.5%. V shed 5 bases and J shed 10 bases, with 17 bases lying between them. In germline, CDR1 is SEHNR, CDR2 FQNEAQ (reference sequence). This CDR3 comprises 13 residues. Sequencing was carried out using peripheral blood. This sequence joins TRBV7-9 and TRBJ1-1; TRBD1 is a possible D gene (5 bases). The TCR comes from a woman in her 70s with acute or convalescent COVID-19. As DNA, the CDR3 is TGTGCCAGCAGCCCCCCCGGCAGGGTTAGAGCTTTCTTT. Translation: CASSPPGRVRAFF.